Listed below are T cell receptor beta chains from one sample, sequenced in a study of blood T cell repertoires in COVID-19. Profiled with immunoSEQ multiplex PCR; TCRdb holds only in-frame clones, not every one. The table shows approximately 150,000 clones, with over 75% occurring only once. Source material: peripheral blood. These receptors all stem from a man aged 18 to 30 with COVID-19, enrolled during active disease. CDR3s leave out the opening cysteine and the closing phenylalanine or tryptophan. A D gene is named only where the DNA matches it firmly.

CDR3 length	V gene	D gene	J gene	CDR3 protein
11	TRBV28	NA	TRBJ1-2	ASSSEGFNGYT
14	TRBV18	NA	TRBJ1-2	ASSPQTTATSYGYT
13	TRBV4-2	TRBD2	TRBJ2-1	ASSQGGSLYNEQF
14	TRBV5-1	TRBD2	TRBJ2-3	ASSLGLAGGTDTQY
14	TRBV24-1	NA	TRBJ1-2	ATSEYHQGPPYGYT
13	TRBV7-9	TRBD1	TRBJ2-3	ASSRQGRSTDTQY
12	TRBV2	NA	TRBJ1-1	ASSVTGTNTEAF
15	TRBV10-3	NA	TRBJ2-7	AISDSSAELSSYEQY
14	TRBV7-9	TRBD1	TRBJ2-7	ASSSPGQSTSYEQY
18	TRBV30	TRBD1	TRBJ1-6	AWSFGRYRDRVAGGSPLH
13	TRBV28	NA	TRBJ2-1	ASSLTGGSYNEQF
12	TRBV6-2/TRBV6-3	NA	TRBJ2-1	ASSYPFRSNEQF
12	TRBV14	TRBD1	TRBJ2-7	ASSPWTGSYEQY
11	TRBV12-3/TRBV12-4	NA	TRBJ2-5	ASRRQSIETQY
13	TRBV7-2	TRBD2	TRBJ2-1	ASSSLAGIYNEQF